This T cell receptor (beta chain) originates from a study of a mutant IDH1 vaccine in newly diagnosed glioma. Study in general: Vaccination began 4-6 weeks post radiotherapy alone, or with temozolomide cycles. Points from the study as a whole: Variations in leading peripheral T cell clonotypes appeared to have no connection with pseudoprogression.

This clone was seen a handful of times. The target antigen is unknown. Time point in this sample: week 35, safety follow-up. Vaccination used 300 ug of mutant IDH1 20-mer peptide per dose, with topical imiquimod. TCRdb's table, derived via immunoSEQ multiplex PCR, lists solely in-frame clones and lacks some. Here the sample spans about 33,000 clones, about four fifths being singletons. This material consisted of PBMCs, taken from a glioma patient whose treatment included an IDH1 peptide vaccine. The sequence derives from a man aged 40-50 years with glioma. Some clones in this sample may be carry-over from other donors' samples.

CDR3 DNA: TGCAGCGTAGGCTCTCATCCCGAACTGTTTTTT. Translated, it gives CSVGSHPELFF. This chain links TRBV29-1 with TRBJ1-4; D is ambiguous. Looked up from germline, CDR1 is SQVTM and CDR2 is ANQGSEA. The CDR3 length is 11 residues. V dropped 6 bases and J dropped 12 bases, with 14 bases sitting between them.